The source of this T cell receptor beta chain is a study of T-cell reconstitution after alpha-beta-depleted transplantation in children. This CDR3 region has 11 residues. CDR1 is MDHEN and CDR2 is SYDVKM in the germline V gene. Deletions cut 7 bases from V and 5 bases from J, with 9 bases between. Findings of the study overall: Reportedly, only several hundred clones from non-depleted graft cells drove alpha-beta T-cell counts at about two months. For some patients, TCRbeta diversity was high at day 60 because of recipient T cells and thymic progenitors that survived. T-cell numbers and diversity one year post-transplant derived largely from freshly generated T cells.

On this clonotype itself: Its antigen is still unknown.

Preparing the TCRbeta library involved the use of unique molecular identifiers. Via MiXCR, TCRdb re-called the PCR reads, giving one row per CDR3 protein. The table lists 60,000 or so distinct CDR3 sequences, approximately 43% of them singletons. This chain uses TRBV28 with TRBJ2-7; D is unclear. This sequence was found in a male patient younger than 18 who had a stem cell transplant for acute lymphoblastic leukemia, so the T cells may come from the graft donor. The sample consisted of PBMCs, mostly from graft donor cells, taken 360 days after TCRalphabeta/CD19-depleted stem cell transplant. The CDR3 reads CASTPGDEQYF. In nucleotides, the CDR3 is TGTGCCAGCACCCCGGGTGACGAGCAGTACTTC.